The 24 T cell receptor beta chains below come from one sample, sequenced in a study of T cell changes during pregnancy in multiple sclerosis. Only in-frame clones appear in the TCRdb table, and some are missing; sequencing was by immunoSEQ multiplex PCR. The sample contains around 100,000 clones, around 92% of which appear only once. Sequences were derived from peripheral blood, sampled after pregnancy. The receptors were sampled from a female donor with multiple sclerosis, enrolled in a pregnancy study.

This chain joins TRBV6-5 and TRBJ2-7; 9 nucleotides align to TRBD2. CDR1 and CDR2 from the germline V gene are MNHEY and SVGAGI. CDR3 length: 13 amino acids. Germline trimming cut 9 bases from V and 0 bases from J; bases unmatched to any gene: 3. DNA for the CDR3: TGTGCCAGTATTAGCGGGAGCTCCTACGAGCAGTACTTC. It yields the protein CASISGSSYEQYF.

The J gene is TRBJ2-1, the V gene TRBV5-6, with a weak D call TRBD1 (5 bases). Germline CDR1 SGHDT, CDR2 YYEEEE. V was trimmed by 3 bases and J by 6 bases, leaving 16 bases between them. This CDR3 is 15 amino acids long. In DNA, the CDR3 is TGTGCCAGCAGCTACCGACAGCAGACACTCAATGAGCAGTTCTTC. It translates to CASSYRQQTLNEQFF.

V usage is TRBV28 and J usage is TRBJ2-4; 7 nucleotides align to TRBD1. CDR3 length: 15 residues. The germline V gene encodes CDR1 MDHEN and CDR2 SYDVKM. After removal of 6 bases from V and 10 bases from J, the junction contained 15 bases not matched to a gene. The CDR3 region is CASRPPGTAPGIQYF. CDR3 nucleotides: TGTGCCAGCAGACCCCCGGGGACAGCCCCGGGAATTCAGTACTTC.

V gene TRBV7-2 combines with J gene TRBJ2-1, with 13 bases that match TRBD2. V was clipped by 4 bases and J by 3 bases; unmatched bases: 6. CDR1 is SGHTA and CDR2 is FQGNSA in the germline V gene. The CDR3 totals 17 residues. CDR3 bases: TGTGCCAGCAGCTCCAGACTAGCGGGGGGCCGCTACAATGAGCAGTTCTTC. Residues: CASSSRLAGGRYNEQFF.

This chain joins TRBV5-1 and TRBJ2-5; TRBD2 might be the D (6 bases). The CDR3 sequence is 14 residues long. Germline V gives CDR1 SGHRS, CDR2 YFSETQ. V dropped 4 bases and J dropped 2 bases, with 12 bases sitting between them. Written as DNA, the CDR3 is TGCGCCAGCAGCCCGGGGACTTTACAAGAGACCCAGTACTTC. This translates into CASSPGTLQETQYF.

This chain connects TRBV6-5 to TRBJ1-6, with a weak D call TRBD1 (5 bases). Trimming pared 3 bases from V and 7 bases from J, leaving 16 bases between. The CDR3 length is 16 residues. The germline V gene has CDR1 MNHEY and CDR2 SVGAGI. CDR3 in amino acids: CASSYNRGARNSPLHF. The CDR3 DNA is TGTGCCAGCAGTTATAATCGTGGGGCGCGGAATTCACCCCTCCACTTT.

This chain uses TRBV28 with TRBJ2-2, with 7 positions matching TRBD2. This CDR3 has 17 residues. Germline V gene lookup returns CDR1 MDHEN and CDR2 SYDVKM. Trimming took 5 bases from V and 4 from J; bases not matched to a gene: 13. In DNA, the CDR3 is TGTGCCAGCAGTCCTCAGAGGTCGGCGGGAGTCACCGGGGAGCTGTTTTTT. Encoded protein: CASSPQRSAGVTGELFF.

This sequence joins TRBV18 and TRBJ1-5; 10 positions agree with TRBD1. Trimming took 1 base from V and 2 from J; bases not matched to a gene: 8. CDR3 length equals 18 residues. The germline gives CDR1 KGHSH, CDR2 LQKENI. The CDR3: CASSPRDRGTKGNQPQHF. The CDR3 nucleotides are TGTGCCAGCTCACCACGGGACAGGGGAACGAAGGGCAATCAGCCCCAGCATTTT.

The CDR3 region is CASSVTANYGYTF. CDR3 nucleotide sequence: TGTGCCAGCAGTGTTACGGCTAACTATGGCTACACCTTC. J is TRBJ1-2 and V is TRBV2; D is unclear. V lost 4 bases, J lost 0 bases, and 6 bases lay in between. The CDR3 extends over 13 amino acids. CDR1 and CDR2 from the germline V gene are SNHLY and FYNNEI. Drawing the rest from reference TRBV2 and TRBJ1-2, the complete variable domain is EPEVTQTPSHQVTQMGQEVILRCVPISNHLYFYWYRQILGQKVEFLVSFYNNEISEKSEIFDDQFSVERPDGSNFTLKIRSTKLEDSAMYFCASSVTANYGYTFGSGTRLTVV.

The rearrangement joins TRBV5-1 to TRBJ1-4; TRBD1 matches 7 bases. This CDR3 spans 13 amino acids. With V trimmed by 0 bases and J by 7 bases, 0 bases remained unmatched. Germline CDR1 and CDR2: SGHRS and YFSETQ. CDR3 in amino acids: CASSLGQGEKLFF. CDR3 DNA sequence: TGCGCCAGCAGCTTGGGACAGGGTGAAAAACTGTTTTTT.

This chain links TRBV6-4 with TRBJ2-7, with D possibly matching TRBD1 (6 bases). The germline gives CDR1 MRHNA, CDR2 SNTAGT. V was trimmed by 4 bases and J by 4 bases, leaving 23 bases between them. The CDR3 loop spans 17 amino acids. This chain's CDR3 is CASSGTSYGTRGYEQYF. The CDR3 nucleotides are TGTGCCAGCAGTGGGACCAGTTACGGGACAAGGGGATACGAGCAGTACTTC.

The V and J genes are TRBV29-1 and TRBJ2-1; no clear D. V dropped 3 bases and J dropped 0 bases, with 12 bases sitting between them. The V gene's germline CDR1 is SQVTM and CDR2 ANQGSEA. This CDR3 spans 15 amino acids. CDR3 nucleotide sequence: TGCAGCGTTGATTTTGGCTTCCTCTCCTACAATGAGCAGTTCTTC. Its translation: CSVDFGFLSYNEQFF.

This chain links TRBV11-3 with TRBJ2-7, with 8 bases aligning to TRBD2. CDR3 length: 18 residues. V was pared by 0 bases and J by 6 bases, with 16 bases of the junction left unmatched. Germline CDR1 SGHNT, CDR2 YENEEA. The CDR3 spells CASSLEFPVGGAYSEQYF. Here the CDR3 DNA reads TGTGCCAGCAGCTTAGAGTTCCCCGTCGGGGGGGCGTACTCCGAGCAGTACTTC.

The chain combines TRBV28 with TRBJ1-2; 7 positions match TRBD1. The CDR3 spans 16 residues. The J segment lost 4 bases and the V segment lost 4 bases, leaving 12 bases of the junction unmatched. CDR1 and CDR2 from the germline V gene are MDHEN and SYDVKM. The CDR3 DNA reads as TGTGCCAGCAGTTCGGTGGGACAGCCCTCAGGCTATGGCTACACCTTC. Protein sequence: CASSSVGQPSGYGYTF.

The V call is TRBV20-1, the J call TRBJ1-2; D possibly corresponds to TRBD1 (5 bases). The CDR3 has 11 residues. V was cut by 5 bases and J by 6 bases, with 10 bases left in between. Looked up from germline, CDR1 is DFQATT and CDR2 is SNEGSKA (reference sequence). CDR3 region: CSASSGNGYTF. In DNA, the CDR3 is TGCAGTGCTTCTTCAGGGAATGGCTACACCTTC.

This rearrangement joins TRBV28 to TRBJ1-6; perhaps TRBD1 as D (5 bases). The V gene lost 7 bases and the J gene lost 7 bases, with 11 bases spanning the gap. CDR3 length equals 13 residues. CDR1 and CDR2 from the germline V gene are MDHEN and SYDVKM. The CDR3 bases are TGTGCCAGCAAATCGGGGGGGAATTCACCCCTCCACTTT. As protein: CASKSGGNSPLHF.

J is TRBJ1-6 and V is TRBV13, with 8 bases fitting TRBD1. This CDR3 is 15 amino acids long. Losses at the gene ends were 0 bases for V and 10 bases for J; bases not matched to a gene: 5. CDR1 and CDR2 (germline): PRHDT, FYEKMQ (reference sequence). The CDR3 spells CASSLGQGANSPLHF. The CDR3 bases are TGTGCCAGCAGCTTAGGCCAGGGGGCGAACTCACCCCTCCACTTT. Together with reference TRBV13 and TRBJ1-6, the CDR3 gives the full variable domain: AAGVIQSPRHLIKEKRETATLKCYPIPRHDTVYWYQQGPGQDPQFLISFYEKMQSDKGSIPDRFSAQQFSDYHSELNMSSLELGDSALYFCASSLGQGANSPLHFGNGTRLTVT.

V and J are TRBV12-5 and TRBJ1-2; TRBD1 might be the D (5 bases). The CDR3 totals 12 residues. V was trimmed by 7 bases and J by 8 bases, leaving 14 bases between them. The germline V gene has CDR1 LGHNT and CDR2 FRNRAP. CDR3 in amino acids: CASAVDSYGYTF. The CDR3 DNA is TGTGCTAGTGCTGTAGACAGTTACGGCTACACCTTC.

The chain is built from TRBV9 and TRBJ1-2; 9 bases line up with TRBD1. Trimming cost V 0 bases and J 4 bases; bases outside gene matches: 1. CDR3 length: 14 amino acids. Germline V gene lookup returns CDR1 SGDLS and CDR2 YYNGEE. The CDR3 DNA reads as TGTGCCAGCAGCGTAGGACAGGGGGGCTATGGCTACACCTTC. This gives the protein CASSVGQGGYGYTF.

This chain links TRBV5-4 with TRBJ2-7; TRBD2 agrees at 12 bases. V shed 4 bases and J 6 bases; nucleotides not matched to a gene: 11. Germline CDR1 reads SGHNT; CDR2 reads YYREEE (reference sequence). CDR3 size: 16 residues. Here the CDR3 DNA reads TGTGCCAGCAGCCCTGGACTAGCGGGATCAGTACTCGAGCAGTACTTC. Its protein product is CASSPGLAGSVLEQYF.

This chain joins TRBV9 and TRBJ1-4; 7 bases align to TRBD1. V shed 3 bases and J 4 bases; nucleotides not matched to a gene: 6. CDR3 length equals 15 residues. CDR1 and CDR2 from the germline V gene are SGDLS and YYNGEE. Here the CDR3 DNA reads TGTGCCAGCAGCGCGACCGGGACAGTTAATGAAAAACTGTTTTTT. Translation gives CASSATGTVNEKLFF.

The chain joins TRBV6-1 to TRBJ2-1, with 13 positions matching TRBD2. Unmatched junction bases numbered 4, after V lost 6 bases and J lost 8 bases. CDR3 length equals 14 residues. The germline V gene has CDR1 MNHNS and CDR2 SASEGT. The CDR3 sequence: CASSRTSGSYEQFF. The CDR3 DNA sequence: TGTGCCAGCAGCCGGACTAGCGGGAGCTATGAGCAGTTCTTC.

The J gene is TRBJ2-7, the V gene TRBV5-1; 7 nucleotides align to TRBD1. Per the germline V gene, CDR1 is SGHRS and CDR2 is YFSETQ. The CDR3 is made up of 13 amino acids. The V gene end was trimmed by 2 bases and the J gene end by 10 bases; junction bases not matched to a gene: 9. This CDR3 is CASSLDRDRLQYF. CDR3 nucleotides: TGCGCCAGCAGCTTAGACAGGGATCGATTACAGTACTTC.

This chain links TRBV4-2 with TRBJ2-1, with D possibly being TRBD2 (5 bases). Per the germline V gene, CDR1 is LGHNA and CDR2 is YNFKEQ. V dropped 0 bases and J dropped 0 bases, with 12 bases sitting between them. The CDR3 runs 17 residues. The CDR3 DNA sequence: TGTGCCAGCAGCCAAGATGGACTTTCAAGCTCCTACAATGAGCAGTTCTTC. It encodes CASSQDGLSSSYNEQFF.